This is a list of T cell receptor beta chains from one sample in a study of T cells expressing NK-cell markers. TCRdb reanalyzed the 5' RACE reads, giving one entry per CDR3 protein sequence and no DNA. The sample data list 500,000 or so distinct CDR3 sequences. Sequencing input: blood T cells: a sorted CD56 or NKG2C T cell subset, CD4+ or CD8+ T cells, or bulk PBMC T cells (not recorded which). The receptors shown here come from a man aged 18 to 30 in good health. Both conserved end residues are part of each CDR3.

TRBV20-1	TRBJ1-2	CSASKGNGYGYTF
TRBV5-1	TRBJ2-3	CASSLATGQPSAWGTDTQYF
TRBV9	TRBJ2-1	CASSVGGDSVYNEQFF
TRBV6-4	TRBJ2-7	CATSREAGSSYEQYF
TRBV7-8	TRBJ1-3	CASSFGQGGGNTIYF
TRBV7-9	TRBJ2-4	CASSLARAGVDIQYF
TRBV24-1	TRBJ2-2	CATSDSPRRSNTGELFF
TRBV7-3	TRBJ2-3	CASSPVIAGRYDTQYF
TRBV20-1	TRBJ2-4	CSARQGGMSKNIQYF
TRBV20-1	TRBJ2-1	CSTKLGRGENEQFF
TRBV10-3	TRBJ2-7	CAIRRDTGSSYEQYF
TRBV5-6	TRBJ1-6	CASSQKGPGPSPLHF
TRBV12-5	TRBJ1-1	CASGLPPGGPNTEAFF
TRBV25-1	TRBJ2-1	CASTPSRSYNEQFF
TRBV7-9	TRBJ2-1	CASSLLGGGKGEQFF
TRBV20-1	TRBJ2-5	CSASRGASDEWETQYF
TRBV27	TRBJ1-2	CASSSGGAVGYTF
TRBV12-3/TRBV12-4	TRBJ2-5	CASSPGLAGELETQYF
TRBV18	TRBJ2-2	CASSPLGDTGELFF
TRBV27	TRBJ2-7	CATSVRGREDYEQYF
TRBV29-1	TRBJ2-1	CSVLLAGNSRFF
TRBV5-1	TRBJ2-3	CASSLSSSGFLDTQYF
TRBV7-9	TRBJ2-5	CASSLRTGKTETQYF
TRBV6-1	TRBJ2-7	CASSNGPGGEQYF
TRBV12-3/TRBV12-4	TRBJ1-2	CASSNPGQLNYGYTF
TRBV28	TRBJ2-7	CASGPLTGTSYGQYF
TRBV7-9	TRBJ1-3	CASSLGSASGNTIYF
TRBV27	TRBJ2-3	CASSPSGVTQYF
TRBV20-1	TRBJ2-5	CSAGPGGPGETQYF
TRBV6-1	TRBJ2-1	CASRTPGTPFLEQFF